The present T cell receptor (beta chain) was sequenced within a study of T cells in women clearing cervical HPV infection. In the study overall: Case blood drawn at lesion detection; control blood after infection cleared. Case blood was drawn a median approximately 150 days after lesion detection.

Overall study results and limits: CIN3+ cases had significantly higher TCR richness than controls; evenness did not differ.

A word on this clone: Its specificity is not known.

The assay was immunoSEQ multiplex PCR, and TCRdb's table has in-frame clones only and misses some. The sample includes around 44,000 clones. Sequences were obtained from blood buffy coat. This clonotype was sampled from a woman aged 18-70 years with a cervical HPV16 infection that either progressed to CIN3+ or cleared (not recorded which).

CDR3 sequence reads: CASSLRGGRDQPQHF. The CDR3 DNA, read in part, is TGTGCCAGCTCACTTCGGGGGGGGCGCGATCAGCCC. The chain carries TRBV18 and TRBJ1-5; weak D call: TRBD1 (6 bases). The sequence runs out 3 residues before the end of the CDR3; the remainder is reconstructed from the germline J gene. V lost 4 bases, J lost 5 bases, and 15 bases lay in between. Per germline, CDR1 KGHSH and CDR2 LQKENI. The CDR3 is 15 residues long.